A selection of T cell receptor beta chains follows, all from one sample in a study of beta chain features in type 1 diabetes. This table comes from immunoSEQ multiplex PCR, and its TCRdb copy is limited to in-frame clones, with some not included. Of about 620,000 clones in the sample, about 16% are singletons; the top ten hold roughly 0.098%. The sample taken for sequencing was naive CD4+ T cells from blood. The receptors here all came from a man younger than 35 in good health. The CDR3 runs from the conserved cysteine through the conserved F or W. D genes are given only for firm matches. Clone sizes are given selectively: once, few, many, or a class where the clone is expanded.

d_gene	abundance	j_gene	v_gene	CDR3aa	CDR3nt
.	.	TRBJ2-6	TRBV7-2	CASSSQAVGAGANVLTF	TGTGCCAGCAGCTCCCAGGCGGTTGGGGCGGGGGCCAACGTCCTGACTTTC
.	few	TRBJ1-5	TRBV21-1	CASSKAPAEREPQHF	TGTGCCAGCAGCAAAGCGCCGGCAGAAAGAGAGCCCCAGCATTTT
TRBD1	.	TRBJ1-4	TRBV5-1	CASTTGDREKLFF	TGCGCCAGCACCACAGGGGATCGTGAAAAACTGTTTTTT
.	.	TRBJ1-3	TRBV27	CASSSMSRTGSGNTIYF	TGTGCCAGCAGTTCAATGTCACGTACCGGCTCTGGAAACACCATATATTTT
.	.	TRBJ2-7	TRBV7-2	CASSPGLRPAEQYF	TGTGCCAGCAGCCCCGGACTGCGGCCGGCCGAGCAGTACTTC
.	few	TRBJ1-5	TRBV28	CAGPTPNSNQPQHF	TGTGCCGGCCCTACACCAAATAGCAATCAGCCCCAGCATTTT
TRBD1	.	TRBJ1-2	TRBV15	CATSRVGTGDGYTF	TGTGCCACCAGCAGAGTAGGGACAGGGGATGGCTACACCTTC
.	.	TRBJ2-1	TRBV28	CASSTRAYNEQFF	TGTGCCAGCAGTACCCGGGCCTACAATGAGCAGTTCTTC
.	few	TRBJ1-1	TRBV28	CATQKRVLTEAFF	TGTGCCACCCAGAAGAGGGTTCTCACTGAAGCTTTCTTT
TRBD2	few	TRBJ2-3	TRBV19	CASSTQRGGTDTQYF	TGTGCCAGTAGTACCCAGCGGGGTGGCACAGATACGCAGTATTTT
.	.	TRBJ2-7	TRBV18	CASSTNPTGFYEQYF	TGTGCCAGCTCGACGAACCCAACAGGGTTCTACGAGCAGTACTTC
.	few	TRBJ2-1	TRBV15	CATSRDRASNEQFF	TGTGCCACCAGCAGAGATAGGGCTAGCAATGAGCAGTTCTTC
.	.	TRBJ1-2	TRBV19	CASSPPSAGANYGYTF	TGTGCCAGTAGTCCCCCCTCGGCAGGGGCTAACTATGGCTACACCTTC
.	.	TRBJ2-2	TRBV5-4	CASSLDRVDTGELFF	TGTGCCAGCAGCTTGGACAGGGTCGACACCGGGGAGCTGTTTTTT
.	few	TRBJ1-5	TRBV30	CAWSSGINQPQHF	TGTGCCTGGAGTTCAGGTATCAATCAGCCCCAGCATTTT
.	.	TRBJ1-2	TRBV7-6	CASRPLVGSHGYTF	TGTGCCAGCAGGCCGCTTGTAGGTTCCCATGGCTACACCTTC
.	few	TRBJ2-7	TRBV5-1	CASSLSSYEQYF	TGCGCCAGCAGCCTCAGCTCCTACGAGCAGTACTTC
.	few	TRBJ2-6	TRBV29-1	CSVEEAVGANVLTF	TGCAGCGTTGAAGAGGCGGTTGGGGCCAACGTCCTGACTTTC
.	.	TRBJ2-7	TRBV5-1	CASSLVGLPYEQYF	TGCGCCAGCAGCTTGGTGGGACTTCCCTACGAGCAGTACTTC
.	few	TRBJ2-1	TRBV5-1	CASSPDSFNEQFF	TGCGCCAGCAGCCCTGACAGCTTCAATGAGCAGTTCTTC
.	.	TRBJ1-4	TRBV28	CASSGWGGSMGGKLFF	TGTGCCAGCAGCGGATGGGGGGGCTCCATGGGTGGAAAACTGTTTTTT
.	.	TRBJ1-1	TRBV18	CASSPSEGPGFAFF	TGTGCCAGCTCACCAAGCGAGGGCCCGGGGTTTGCTTTCTTT
.	few	TRBJ2-3	TRBV14	CASSPDLLVQYF	TGTGCCAGCAGCCCGGACCTCCTCGTGCAGTATTTT
.	few	TRBJ2-5	TRBV4-2	CASSQGSRETQYF	TGTGCCAGCAGCCAAGGAAGCCGGGAGACCCAGTACTTC
.	.	TRBJ1-2	TRBV10-3	CAIKKGGYGYTF	TGTGCCATAAAGAAGGGCGGATATGGCTACACCTTC
TRBD1	.	TRBJ1-1	TRBV25-1	CASTRTGNTEAFF	TGTGCCAGCACCCGGACAGGGAACACTGAAGCTTTCTTT
TRBD2	.	TRBJ2-5	TRBV12-5	CASGHLRTSGQETQYF	TGTGCTAGTGGTCACCTCCGGACTAGCGGCCAAGAGACCCAGTACTTC
.	.	TRBJ2-3	TRBV10-3	CAISEGLRAQYF	TGTGCCATCAGTGAGGGACTTCGGGCGCAGTATTTT
TRBD1	few	TRBJ2-7	TRBV5-4	CASSYPGTGAREQYF	TGTGCCAGCAGTTACCCCGGGACAGGGGCGAGAGAGCAGTACTTC
.	few	TRBJ1-3	TRBV21-1	CAITTGTGNTIYF	TGTGCCATCACGACAGGGACTGGAAACACCATATATTTT
TRBD2	.	TRBJ2-7	TRBV5-4	CASSVGLALTVYEQYF	TGTGCCAGCAGCGTAGGACTAGCCCTAACCGTCTACGAGCAGTACTTC
TRBD1	.	TRBJ2-3	TRBV7-9	CASSPRGHTDTQYF	TGTGCCAGCAGCCCCAGGGGGCACACAGATACGCAGTATTTT
TRBD1	.	TRBJ2-1	TRBV7-2	CASSKEVRQGGNEQFF	TGTGCCAGCAGCAAAGAGGTCCGACAGGGTGGGAATGAGCAGTTCTTC
.	few	TRBJ1-1	TRBV6-1	CASSEHKTEAFF	TGTGCCAGCAGTGAACATAAAACTGAAGCTTTCTTT
.	few	TRBJ2-3	TRBV29-1	CSVKRVTDTQYF	TGCAGCGTGAAAAGGGTTACAGATACGCAGTATTTT
.	few	TRBJ2-3	TRBV5-4	CASSLVRGGGRGTDTQYF	TGTGCCAGCAGCTTGGTGAGAGGGGGTGGCCGGGGTACAGATACGCAGTATTTT
.	.	TRBJ2-2	TRBV10-3	CAIKGQDNTGELFF	TGTGCCATCAAAGGTCAGGACAACACCGGGGAGCTGTTTTTT